This T cell receptor beta chain came from a study of T-cell reconstitution after alpha-beta-depleted transplantation in children (dated by TCRdb to 2016 to 2018). With regard to the full study: The study quantitatively tracked T-cell immune reconstitution after TCRalphabeta/CD19-depleted allogeneic hematopoietic cell transplantation in children using TCR repertoire profiling. The study at large found these results: In some patients, the high TCRbeta diversity seen at day 60 was put down to recipient T cells and intrathymic progenitors that had survived conditioning. The apparently early alphabetaT-cell count recovery about two months after transplant was reportedly dependent on only several hundred rapidly expanded clones derived from non-depleted graft cells. Over the following months the frequencies of hyperexpanded clones went down, and after one year T-cell counts and TCRbeta diversity were mostly credited to newly produced T cells.

Libraries were built with PCR. The sequencer was an Illumina HiSeq 2500. To normalize quantification of the TCRbeta repertoire, the TCR libraries were built with molecular barcoding that relied on unique molecular identifiers. In-frame beta chains were kept once TCRdb had trimmed the public reads at Q25 with fastp and called clones with MiXCR. Every distinct CDR3 protein forms one entry, paired with its most common genes and DNA. This sample lists 700,000 to 850,000 distinct CDR3 sequences; around 15% were detected once. Around 4.5% of the sample is held by the ten biggest clonotypes. V is clipped by 4 bases and J by 5 bases, and the sequence between their germline boundaries is 27 bases long. From its cysteine to its phenylalanine, the CDR3 spans 17 amino acids. The retained sequence is limited to the CDR3, 51 bases, with the frame set at the first base. Sequences DFQATT (CDR1) and SNEGSKA (CDR2) are obtained from the germline V gene (reference sequence).

The treatment or condition label for this specimen denotes: allogeneic hematopoietic cell transplantation with graft depleted of TCRalphabeta T cells and CD19 B cells. The children who served as transplant recipients had been given grafts of TCRalphabeta/CD19-depleted allogeneic hematopoietic cells. Turning to this clonotype: Its cognate antigen has yet to be identified. No per-base quality is available; no much larger clone lies one base away.

Material: PBMCs, mostly from graft donor cells, obtained 360 days after TCRalphabeta/CD19-depleted stem cell transplant. The sequence came from a male patient between 5 and 17 years old who had a stem cell transplant for acute lymphoblastic leukemia, so the T cells may come from the graft donor. The rearranged chain carries TRBV20-1 and TRBJ2-7; the D gene is possibly TRBD1 or TRBD2, with 5 bases matching each. Read as DNA, the sequence is TGCAGTGCTAAGAACTTTAAGGGGTCTCCTTCGGGGAACGAGCAGTACTTC. Translated, this is CSAKNFKGSPSGNEQYF.